This entry features one T cell receptor (beta chain) sequence. Its specific antigen is unknown. The record has no base qualities; no much larger clone is one base away. The record originates from a study of control samples from healthy donors and cancer patients (dated by TCRdb to the early 2020s). Ends trimmed: V by 3 bases, J by 9 bases; bases unmatched to a gene: 3. Via the germline V gene, CDR1 is SGHTA and CDR2 FQGNSA. Reading from cysteine to phenylalanine, the CDR3 counts 14 amino acids. The CDR3 DNA has 42 bases and is translated from base 1. The library came from the immunoSEQ multiplex PCR assay. TCRdb took this table from immuneACCESS and kept in-frame rearrangements with V and J called. Such tables lack part of the clones; where checked against another copy, unresolved V genes explain under half of the gap, and the rest is unexplained. Within this sample are about 97,000 clones, with roughly 90% of them counted one time only. The ten biggest clones cover about 8% of the sample.

Sequencing was performed on blood. This receptor was identified in a man between 25 and 39 years old in good health. The chain couples TRBV7-2 to TRBJ1-6; a stretch of 9 junction bases matches TRBD1. The CDR3 here reads CASSFGTGSSPLHF. The DNA sequence reads TGTGCCAGCAGCTTTGGGACAGGGTCTTCACCCCTCCACTTT.